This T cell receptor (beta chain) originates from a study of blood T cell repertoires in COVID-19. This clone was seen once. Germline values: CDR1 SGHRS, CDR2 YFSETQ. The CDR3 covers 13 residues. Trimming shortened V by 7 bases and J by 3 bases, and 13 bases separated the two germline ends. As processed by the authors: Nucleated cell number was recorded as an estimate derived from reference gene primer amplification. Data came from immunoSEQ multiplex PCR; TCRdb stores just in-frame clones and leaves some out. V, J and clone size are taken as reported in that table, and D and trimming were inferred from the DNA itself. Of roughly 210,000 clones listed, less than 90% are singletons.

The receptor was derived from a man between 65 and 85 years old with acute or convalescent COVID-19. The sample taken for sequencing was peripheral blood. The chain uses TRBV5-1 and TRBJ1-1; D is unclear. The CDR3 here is CASRLVGDTEAFF. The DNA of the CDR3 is TGCGCCAGCCGCCTGGTGGGCGACACTGAAGCTTTCTTT.